This is a list of T cell receptor beta chains from one sample in a study of blood T cell repertoires in COVID-19. Sequencing was performed with immunoSEQ multiplex PCR; in TCRdb, only in-frame clones are kept and a portion is missing. In the table there are around 250,000 clones, approximately 85% of which are singletons. Sequencing was carried out using peripheral blood. The receptor set was obtained from a man aged 50 to 60 with active or convalescent COVID-19. Each CDR3 is given with its conserved first and last residue. D genes are given only for firm matches. The size field is filled for only some rows; it gives once, few, many or a size class.

>-|TRBV6-6|-|TRBJ1-6
CASTRLPENSPLHF
TGTGCCAGCACCCGACTCCCAGAGAATTCACCCCTCCACTTT
>TRBD2|TRBV27|-|TRBJ2-1
CASSTPSRTSVSSYNEQFF
TGTGCCAGCAGTACCCCGTCCCGGACTAGCGTTTCCTCCTACAATGAGCAGTTCTTC
>TRBD1|TRBV24-1|-|TRBJ1-2
CATSPGQGDLYGYTF
TGTGCCACTTCGCCGGGACAGGGTGATCTCTATGGCTACACCTTC
>TRBD1|TRBV6-5|-|TRBJ2-7
CASRGQVVGGEQYF
TGTGCCAGCAGGGGACAGGTTGTAGGGGGGGAGCAGTACTTC
>-|TRBV5-1|-|TRBJ2-5
CASSSPGASGQETQYF
TGCGCCAGCAGCTCCCCGGGAGCCTCGGGGCAAGAGACCCAGTACTTC
>-|TRBV11-2|-|TRBJ1-6
CASSLEAGSYNSPLHF
TGTGCCAGCAGCTTAGAGGCAGGCTCCTATAATTCACCCCTCCACTTT
>TRBD2|TRBV7-2|few|TRBJ2-3
CASSLVGAGGRDTQYF
TGTGCCAGCAGCTTAGTTGGGGCGGGAGGGAGAGATACGCAGTATTTT
>TRBD1|TRBV6-2/TRBV6-3|once|TRBJ2-7
CASSTPGQGAYEQYF
TGTGCCAGCAGCACTCCAGGCCAGGGGGCGTACGAGCAGTACTTC
>TRBD2|TRBV7-8|-|TRBJ2-2
CASSRDRPGGNGELFF
TGTGCCAGCAGCCGAGATAGACCGGGGGGAAACGGGGAGCTGTTTTTT
>TRBD2|TRBV7-3|-|TRBJ2-4
CASSFSSGKAKNIQYF
TGTGCCAGCAGCTTCTCTAGCGGGAAAGCCAAAAACATTCAGTACTTC
>-|TRBV6-6|once|TRBJ2-1
CASSYFLSGEQFF
TGTGCCAGCAGTTACTTCTTGTCGGGTGAGCAGTTCTTC
>-|TRBV9|-|TRBJ2-2
CASSVAGGYYTGELFF
TGTGCCAGCAGCGTAGCCGGCGGTTATTACACCGGGGAGCTGTTTTTT
>-|TRBV4-1|-|TRBJ2-7
CASSQDAGLEQYF
TGCGCCAGCAGCCAAGATGCAGGGCTCGAGCAGTACTTC
>TRBD1|TRBV7-8|-|TRBJ2-3
CASSRLGTGQYF
TGTGCCAGCAGCCGTCTCGGGACAGGGCAGTATTTT
>-|TRBV6-5|-|TRBJ2-2
CASRQGPANTGELFF
TGTGCCAGCAGACAGGGACCTGCGAACACCGGGGAGCTGTTTTTT
>-|TRBV5-6|-|TRBJ1-3
CASSLFQGRSSGNTIYF
TGTGCCAGCAGCTTGTTTCAGGGAAGGAGCTCTGGAAACACCATATATTTT
>TRBD1|TRBV19|-|TRBJ1-4
CASSTRGNEKLFF
TGTGCCAGTAGTACCAGGGGGAATGAAAAACTGTTTTTT
>TRBD1|TRBV27|-|TRBJ2-1
CASSLSTYPTGVKFF
TGTGCCAGCAGTTTATCTACCTACCCGACAGGGGTAAAGTTCTTC
>TRBD2|TRBV9|-|TRBJ2-7
CASSVGEGPYEQYF
TGTGCCAGCAGCGTAGGGGAGGGACCCTACGAGCAGTACTTC
>-|TRBV5-6|few|TRBJ1-6
CASSLGHRVTYNSPLHF
TGTGCCAGCAGCTTGGGCCACCGGGTTACCTATAATTCACCCCTCCACTTT
>TRBD1|TRBV18|-|TRBJ2-1
CASSPGQGSNEQFF
TGTGCCAGCTCACCTGGACAGGGTAGCAATGAGCAGTTCTTC
>-|TRBV3-1/TRBV3-2|once|TRBJ1-6
CASSHGSGGTVHF
TGTGCCAGCAGCCACGGGTCGGGGGGGACGGTCCACTTT
>TRBD1|TRBV7-8|-|TRBJ2-7
CASSLGSGGYYEQYF
TGTGCCAGCAGCCTGGGATCAGGGGGCTACTACGAGCAGTACTTC
>-|TRBV12-3/TRBV12-4|once|TRBJ1-1
CASGHSGGARAFF
TGTGCCAGCGGCCACAGTGGGGGGGCGCGGGCTTTCTTT
>TRBD1|TRBV9|-|TRBJ1-6
CASARDRVNSPLHF
TGTGCCAGCGCCCGAGACAGGGTTAATTCACCCCTCCACTTT
>TRBD2|TRBV5-4|-|TRBJ2-1
CASSLPGGASYNEQFF
TGTGCCAGCAGCTTACCGGGGGGGGCGAGCTACAATGAGCAGTTCTTC
>-|TRBV19|-|TRBJ1-1
CASTPFRAGTEAFF
TGTGCCAGTACTCCTTTCAGGGCTGGCACTGAAGCTTTCTTT
>-|TRBV4-1|once|TRBJ2-1
CASSQPLERVNNEQFF
TGCGCCAGCAGCCAACCCCTGGAGCGAGTTAACAATGAGCAGTTCTTC
>-|TRBV6-5|-|TRBJ1-2
CASIERSRGDYGYTF
TGTGCCAGCATCGAGAGGAGTCGGGGAGACTATGGCTACACCTTC
>TRBD1|TRBV5-6|-|TRBJ2-1
CASSLAGGTGENADEQFF
TGTGCCAGCAGCTTGGCCGGAGGAACAGGGGAGAATGCCGATGAGCAGTTCTTC
>-|TRBV7-9|-|TRBJ2-5
CASSLIESAAQYF
TGTGCCAGCAGCTTAATTGAGTCGGCGGCCCAGTACTTC
>-|TRBV6-5|-|TRBJ2-3
CASRRQTDTQYF
TGTGCCAGCAGGCGACAGACAGATACGCAGTATTTT
>-|TRBV12-3/TRBV12-4|-|TRBJ1-1
CASSRGKAEAFF
TGTGCCAGCTCGCGGGGCAAGGCTGAAGCTTTCTTT
>TRBD1|TRBV5-1|-|TRBJ1-3
CASSLDDRAGNTIYF
TGCGCCAGCAGCCTTGATGACAGGGCTGGAAACACCATATATTTT
>-|TRBV27|-|TRBJ2-7
CASSPLLALSYEQYF
TGTGCCAGCAGTCCTTTGCTAGCGTTATCCTACGAGCAGTACTTC
>TRBD1|TRBV18|few|TRBJ1-2
CASSVDRAYGYTF
TGTGCCAGCTCAGTCGACAGGGCTTATGGCTACACCTTC
>-|TRBV12-5|-|TRBJ2-3
CASGLQDTQYF
TGTGCTAGTGGTTTACAGGATACGCAGTATTTT
>-|TRBV20-1|-|TRBJ2-7
CSARVSDEQYF
TGCAGTGCTAGAGTTAGCGACGAGCAGTACTTC
>TRBD1|TRBV18|-|TRBJ1-1
CASSQGASVTEAFF
TGTGCCAGCTCCCAGGGGGCGAGTGTGACTGAAGCTTTCTTT
>TRBD2|TRBV7-2|-|TRBJ2-7
CASSPTRGGPEQYF
TGTGCCAGCAGCCCAACCCGCGGGGGGCCAGAGCAGTACTTC